The 27 T cell receptor beta chains below were found in one sample sequenced in a study of identical twins. TCRdb analysed the 5' RACE reads with MiXCR anew, one entry per CDR3 protein. The sample yields about 530,000 distinct CDR3 sequences, 20% to 25% seen once. This sample was also put to use in a study of yellow fever vaccine responses in identical twins.

The sample comprised CD4+ T cells sorted from blood. Receptors originate from a woman under 30 in good health.

J is TRBJ2-7 and V is TRBV29-1; 9 nucleotides align to TRBD1. V trimming: 4 bases; J trimming: 4 bases; junction bases outside the gene matches: 8. Looked up from germline, CDR1 is SQVTM and CDR2 is ANQGSEA. The CDR3 is made up of 14 amino acids. The CDR3 loop reads CSVGGTGFGYEQYF. The CDR3, as DNA: TGCAGCGTTGGGGGGACAGGGTTTGGATACGAGCAGTACTTC.

In its sample, this clonotype was seen a few times. This chain uses TRBV24-1 with TRBJ2-2, with 7 positions matching TRBD2. The germline V gene encodes CDR1 KGHDR and CDR2 SFDVKD. This CDR3 is built from 16 residues. V shed 1 base and J 5 bases; nucleotides not matched to a gene: 6. This chain's CDR3 is CATSDLRTGGTGELFF. The DNA of the CDR3 is TGTGCCACCAGTGATTTAAGGACCGGGGGGACCGGGGAGCTGTTTTTT.

This chain connects TRBV12-3 or TRBV12-4 to TRBJ1-1; no firm D call. The length of the CDR3 is 13 residues. The V gene lost 7 bases and the J gene lost 0 bases, with 9 bases spanning the gap. DNA for the CDR3: TGTGCCAGCACCCTGTCCCTGAACACTGAAGCTTTCTTT. This encodes CASTLSLNTEAFF.

In DNA form, the CDR3 reads TGCAGTGCTAGTATCCCCACGGGGGCGCAGTATTTT. Translation gives CSASIPTGAQYF. The chain carries TRBV20-1 and TRBJ2-3, with D possibly matching TRBD2 (6 bases). The V end was cut by 3 bases, the J end by 10 bases, with 14 bases between. CDR3 length: 12 residues. Germline-derived CDR1 and CDR2 are DFQATT and SNEGSKA (reference sequence).

V usage is TRBV6-1 and J usage is TRBJ2-3, with TRBD2 identical over 8 bases. Per the germline V gene, CDR1 is MNHNS and CDR2 is SASEGT. Trimming at V came to 7 bases and at J to 3 bases, leaving 9 bases not matched to a gene. The CDR3 runs to 15 residues. CDR3 protein: CASIRTSRGTDTQYF. The CDR3 DNA reads TGTGCCAGCATCCGGACTAGCCGGGGGACAGATACGCAGTATTTT.

The chain is built from TRBV4-1 and TRBJ1-2, with D possibly TRBD1 on 5 matching bases. Trimming took 4 bases from V and 5 from J, leaving 17 bases between them. The V gene's germline CDR1 is MGHRA and CDR2 YSYEKL. This CDR3 is 15 amino acids long. The CDR3 loop is CASSPQAPSAYGYTF. The CDR3 coding sequence is TGCGCCAGCAGCCCACAGGCCCCTAGCGCGTATGGCTACACCTTC.

The chain employs TRBV12-3 or TRBV12-4 and TRBJ2-7; D is perhaps TRBD1 or TRBD2 (5 bases each). Between the trimmed V and J ends, which lost 4 bases and 3 bases, there was a span of 22 bases. The CDR3 has 17 amino acids. This CDR3 is CASSYQPNFGDLYEQYF. For the CDR3, the DNA is TGTGCCAGCAGTTACCAACCCAATTTCGGGGACCTCTACGAGCAGTACTTC.

This clonotype has more than one count but fewer than ten. V is TRBV12-3 or TRBV12-4 and J is TRBJ2-5; D is possibly TRBD1 or TRBD2 (5 bases each). Trimming removed 3 bases at V and 6 bases at J, with 11 bases between. The CDR3 consists of 13 residues. The CDR3 DNA reads as TGTGCCAGCAGTTTCGGGGCAGTGCAGACCCAGTACTTC. Protein sequence: CASSFGAVQTQYF.

The chain uses TRBV29-1 and TRBJ2-5; 11 bases line up with TRBD1. With 3 bases clipped from V and 5 bases from J, the junction kept 5 bases outside the gene matches. Germline CDR1 is SQVTM and CDR2 is ANQGSEA. The CDR3 spans 14 residues. This chain's CDR3 is CSVDRTGGLETQYF. CDR3 DNA sequence: TGCAGCGTTGACAGGACAGGGGGCCTGGAGACCCAGTACTTC.

This clonotype was seen a few times. The rearrangement links TRBV6-5 to TRBJ2-7; D is ambiguous. Trimming removed 2 bases at V and 7 bases at J, with 9 bases between. The CDR3 sequence is 12 residues long. Germline CDR1 MNHEY, CDR2 SVGAGI. CDR3 sequence: CASSYPGREQYF. CDR3 DNA: TGTGCCAGCAGTTACCCAGGTCGGGAGCAGTACTTC.

The rearrangement links TRBV9 to TRBJ2-1; D is unresolved. With 0 bases removed from V and 3 bases from J, the gap between germline ends came to 7 bases. Per the germline V gene, CDR1 is SGDLS and CDR2 is YYNGEE. CDR3 length: 14 amino acids. CDR3 sequence (DNA): TGTGCCAGCAGCGTAGGTCCTAGCTACAATGAGCAGTTCTTC. Translation: CASSVGPSYNEQFF.

On this clonotype itself: The junction and the germline gene differ at one end; a read error may be behind it. V gene TRBV9 combines with J gene TRBJ2-3; the match to TRBD2 covers 8 bases. This CDR3 is 16 amino acids long. Per germline, CDR1 SGDLS and CDR2 YYNGEE. The CDR3 DNA is TGTACCAGCAGCGCCGCGGGGGGCCCAGTCACAGATACGCAGTATTTT. Protein sequence: CTSSAAGGPVTDTQYF.

The table lists this clonotype with a few counts. This chain connects TRBV4-2 to TRBJ2-7, with 7 bases that match TRBD2. Germline-derived CDR1 and CDR2 are LGHNA and YNFKEQ. V lost 1 base, J lost 4 bases, and 7 bases stayed unmatched. This CDR3 region has 15 residues. The CDR3 loop is CASSQVGGSLYEQYF. CDR3 in DNA: TGTGCCAGCAGCCAAGTTGGCGGGAGTCTGTACGAGCAGTACTTC.

This clonotype appeared many times. This chain joins TRBV29-1 and TRBJ2-7; D might be TRBD1 (6 bases). The CDR3 consists of 12 residues. V dropped 6 bases and J dropped 5 bases, with 14 bases sitting between them. Germline CDR1 is SQVTM and CDR2 is ANQGSEA. CDR3 DNA: TGCAGCGTACGGACAGATGGGGACGAGCAGTACTTC. It encodes CSVRTDGDEQYF.

This clonotype came up a few times. The CDR3 DNA is TGTGCCAGCAGCTCGGGACGGATTGAGCAGTTCTTC. This sequence encodes CASSSGRIEQFF. This rearrangement joins TRBV7-2 to TRBJ2-1; the D gene could be TRBD1 or TRBD2 (5 bases each). Germline CDR1 reads SGHTA; CDR2 reads FQGNSA. V gave up 4 bases and J gave up 9 bases, with 10 bases separating them. The CDR3 consists of 12 residues.

This clonotype has more than one count but fewer than ten. The genes are TRBV29-1 and TRBJ1-5, with D maybe TRBD1 (6 bases). There are 13 residues in the CDR3. Germline loops: CDR1 SQVTM, CDR2 ANQGSEA. Trimming stripped 4 bases from V and 3 bases from J, with 10 bases between. In DNA form, the CDR3 reads TGCAGCGTTGGACAGGAGCCCAATCAGCCCCAGCATTTT. Translating gives CSVGQEPNQPQHF.

This chain joins TRBV28 and TRBJ2-4; D is undetermined. The V and J ends lost 3 bases and 9 bases respectively, with 15 bases between them. CDR3 length: 14 residues. CDR1 is MDHEN and CDR2 is SYDVKM in the germline V gene. DNA for the CDR3: TGTGCCAGCAGTTTCCAGACCCGTTTGGGCATTCAGTACTTC. This encodes CASSFQTRLGIQYF.

V and J are TRBV12-3 or TRBV12-4 and TRBJ2-1, with 11 bases identical to TRBD2. The CDR3 length is 15 residues. V gave up 5 bases and J gave up 10 bases; unmatched junction bases: 10. This CDR3 is CASSLRLAGPPEQFF. The CDR3 region has the DNA TGTGCCAGCAGTCTTCGACTAGCGGGGCCCCCCGAGCAGTTCTTC.

This clonotype has just a few counts. V gene TRBV6-1 combines with J gene TRBJ2-7; weak D call: TRBD1 (5 bases). CDR3 length equals 17 residues. Trimming pared 6 bases from V and 0 bases from J, leaving 21 bases between. The germline gives CDR1 MNHNS, CDR2 SASEGT. CDR3 in amino acids: CASRPQRQTGTSYEQYV. In DNA, the CDR3 is TGTGCCAGCAGGCCCCAGCGACAAACAGGTACCTCCTACGAGCAGTACGTC.

This clonotype was detected only a few times. The chain links TRBV12-3 or TRBV12-4 to TRBJ2-3; D gene uncertain. Trimming took off 2 bases at V and 6 bases at J, with 9 bases between the two ends. The length of the CDR3 is 13 residues. The CDR3 region has the DNA TGTGCCAGCAGTTTAATACAGCTCGATACGCAGTATTTT. Amino acids: CASSLIQLDTQYF.

This clonotype was detected ten times or more. This sequence joins TRBV20-1 and TRBJ1-2; no firm D call. Germline V gene lookup returns CDR1 DFQATT and CDR2 SNEGSKA (reference sequence). CDR3 length equals 12 residues. Trimming cost V 6 bases and J 1 base, with 9 bases left between them. The CDR3 reads CSAPTINYGYTF. The CDR3 DNA follows: TGCAGTGCCCCGACGATTAACTATGGCTACACCTTC.

This clonotype has a single count. The chain has TRBV20-1 and TRBJ1-4; D remains unclear. The CDR3 is made up of 12 amino acids. The germline V and J ends were trimmed by 3 bases and 2 bases, with 4 bases remaining between them. Per the germline V gene, CDR1 is DFQATT and CDR2 is SNEGSKA (reference sequence). The CDR3 nucleotides are TGCAGTGCTAGTCCGACTAATGAAAAACTGTTTTTT. Translating gives CSASPTNEKLFF.

This clonotype occurred a few times. The chain has TRBV3-1 and TRBJ2-1; the match to TRBD2 covers 13 bases. There are 16 residues in the CDR3. J lost 5 bases, V lost 6 bases, and 7 bases had no gene match. In germline, CDR1 is LGHDT, CDR2 YNNKEL (reference sequence). The CDR3 sequence: CASRRSGTSGDNEQFF. The CDR3 DNA reads TGTGCCAGCAGAAGATCCGGGACTAGCGGGGACAATGAGCAGTTCTTC.

The V gene is TRBV28, the J gene TRBJ2-7; D ambiguous. From germline, CDR1 is MDHEN and CDR2 SYDVKM. This CDR3 comprises 13 residues. Trimming removed 1 base at V and 5 bases at J, with 9 bases between. CDR3 region: CASSLYQNHEQYF. The CDR3 nucleotides are TGTGCCAGCAGTTTATATCAGAACCACGAGCAGTACTTC.

In this sample, this clonotype turned up a few times. V gene TRBV12-3 or TRBV12-4 combines with J gene TRBJ1-5, with D tentatively TRBD1 (6 bases). Trimming cost V 5 bases and J 2 bases, with 10 bases left between them. The CDR3 totals 14 residues. The CDR3 here is CASSERQGNQPQHF. CDR3 sequence (DNA): TGTGCCAGCAGTGAAAGACAGGGCAATCAGCCCCAGCATTTT.

The rearrangement joins TRBV5-5 to TRBJ2-4; the match to TRBD1 covers 8 bases. The CDR3 contains 15 residues. J lost 8 bases, V lost 4 bases, and 11 bases had no gene match. Per germline, CDR1 SGHKS and CDR2 YYEKEE (reference sequence). In DNA, the CDR3 is TGTGCCAGCAGCCCCCGGACAGGGATGGAGGACATTCAGTACTTC. Translating gives CASSPRTGMEDIQYF. Drawing the rest from reference TRBV5-5 and TRBJ2-4, the complete variable domain is DAGVTQSPTHLIKTRGQQVTLRCSPISGHKSVSWYQQVLGQGPQFIFQYYEKEERGRGNFPDRFSARQFPNYSSELNVNALLLGDSALYLCASSPRTGMEDIQYFGAGTRLSVL.

The chain recombines TRBV20-1 with TRBJ2-2; TRBD2 matches 7 bases. V was pared by 0 bases and J by 4 bases, with 8 bases of the junction left unmatched. Germline V CDR1 and CDR2: DFQATT, SNEGSKA (reference sequence). The CDR3 sequence is 16 residues long. The CDR3 loop reads CSARDSLAVPTGELFF. The CDR3, as DNA: TGCAGTGCTAGAGATTCTCTAGCGGTACCCACCGGGGAGCTGTTTTTT.